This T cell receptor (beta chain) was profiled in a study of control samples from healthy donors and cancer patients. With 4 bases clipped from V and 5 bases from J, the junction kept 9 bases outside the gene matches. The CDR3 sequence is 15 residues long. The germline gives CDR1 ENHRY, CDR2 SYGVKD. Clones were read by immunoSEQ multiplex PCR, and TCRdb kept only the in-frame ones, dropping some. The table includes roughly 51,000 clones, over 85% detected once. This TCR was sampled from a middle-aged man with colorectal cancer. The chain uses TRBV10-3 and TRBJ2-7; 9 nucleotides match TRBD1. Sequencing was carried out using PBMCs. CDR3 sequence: CAISAPGQGPHEQYF. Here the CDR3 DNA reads TGTGCCATCAGTGCCCCGGGACAGGGCCCCCACGAGCAGTACTTC.